The entry that follows covers one T cell receptor (beta chain) sequence. Many counts were recorded for this clonotype. What antigen it recognizes has not been identified. Qualities for individual bases were not recorded, and no much larger clone is one base off. The library was produced with PCR. Sequencing used an Illumina HiSeq 2500. TCR library preparation used molecular barcoding, with unique molecular identifiers applied to normalize quantification of the TCRbeta repertoire. TCRdb reworked the public reads: Q25 trimming with fastp, MiXCR clone assembly, productive beta chains retained. Here each entry gathers all rows of one CDR3 protein and keeps the most common genes and DNA. The sample yields approximately 350,000 distinct CDR3 sequences; 10% were counted once. Approximately 2.3% of the sample comes from the top ten. CDR1 and CDR2 are drawn from the germline V gene (reference sequence): DFQATT, SNEGSKA. The CDR3 contains 13 residues, cysteine and phenylalanine counted. Of all the DNA, just the CDR3 is kept, 39 bases in frame from base 1. V and J lose 2 bases and 1 base, and a span of 9 bases separates them.

The data were obtained in a study of T-cell reconstitution after alpha-beta-depleted transplantation in children (dated by TCRdb to 2016 to 2017). A note on the overall study: Using TCR repertoire profiling, the study followed T-cell immune reconstitution in a quantitative way in children after TCRalphabeta/CD19-depleted allogeneic hematopoietic cell transplantation.

The source of this sequence is a human donor who donated a stem cell graft to a child with acute lymphoblastic leukemia. The sequences come from PBMCs from the stem cell graft donor, collected from the stem cell graft. The sequence is built from TRBV20-1 and TRBJ2-7; there is no confident call for the D gene. This receptor has the CDR3 CSARPQGSYEQYF. The DNA reads TGCAGTGCTAGACCCCAAGGGTCCTACGAGCAGTACTTC.